Listed here is a single T cell receptor (beta chain). The sample is drawn from a study of blood T cell repertoires in COVID-19. Study in general: Acute and convalescent COVID-19 specimens originated in the United States, Italy and Spain.

In the original processing: Cell counts per sample came from amplifying reference gene primers. The protocol was immunoSEQ multiplex PCR, while the TCRdb copy is restricted to in-frame clones and leaves out a portion. For V, J and clone size, that table is used; D and trimming come from the DNA. Of about 110,000 clones in the sample, approximately 82% were seen once. The TCR originated in a woman aged 80 or older with acute or convalescent COVID-19. What was sequenced was peripheral blood.

The CDR3: CASSLGQGMQPQHF. The CDR3 DNA reads as TGTGCCAGCAGCTTAGGCCAGGGGATGCAGCCCCAGCATTTT. The V call is TRBV13, the J call TRBJ1-5; D is possibly TRBD1 (6 bases). CDR3 length equals 14 residues. Germline values: CDR1 PRHDT, CDR2 FYEKMQ (reference sequence). V was trimmed by 0 bases and J by 7 bases, leaving 10 bases between them.